This T cell receptor beta chain originates from a study of cytomegalovirus exposure and HLA in healthy donors (TCRdb year 2017). A note on the overall study: An earlier analysis of 550 to 700 of the donors reported about 290 Gb of sequence data and approximately 110 million unique TCR beta sequences from 150 million to 200 million T cells. An early release covering 500 to 750 HLA-typed donors comprised about 310 gigabases of sequencing data and tens of millions of unique TCR sequences. Of the roughly 400 genotyped donors, 65% to 90% fell in the genetic ancestry cluster associated with self-reported Caucasian donors. The study aimed to test whether signatures of past pathogen exposure could be identified by cataloging public T cell receptors. The study profiled the T cell repertoires of fewer than 850 subjects by immunosequencing and related them to cytomegalovirus serostatus. Besides the first cohort of roughly 700 subjects, a separate validation cohort made up of 90 to 150 different subjects was used. To predict cytomegalovirus infection status, the study brought together high-throughput TCR immunosequencing, statistical association of individual TCRs with disease status, and machine learning. In a later analysis, previously published TCR beta repertoires from some 640 donors were re-analyzed and high-resolution HLA genotyping was added so that TCR occurrence patterns could be studied. Rather than using new phenotypic data, the later analysis identified candidate immune exposures from TCR beta sequences and from how often those sequences occurred across donors. An earlier analysis of some 600 of the donors applied high-throughput TCR beta sequencing to assess whether each TCR beta V gene segment acted as functional or pseudogenic. Alongside the repertoire data, information on donor age, sex, ethnicity and CMV serostatus was compiled. In a later genetic analysis, genome-wide SNP genotypes for about three fifths of the roughly 670 donors were used, and that subset was treated as a discovery cohort. Every discovery cohort repertoire had been produced on one sequencing platform. HLA typing covered class I and class II loci at four-digit resolution. The number of typed donors differed by locus: about 620-640 for A, B, C, DRB1 and DQB1; 500 to 550 for DQA1; around 580 for DPA1; and around 490 for DPB1. Roughly 5 DR-DQ haplotypes were handled as single units for association and clustering because linkage in the cohort was strong. Among about 370 genotyped donors of the cohort, an average of roughly 230,000 unique TCR beta nucleotide sequences was sequenced per donor, of which about 18% were non-productive. The study at large found these results: A later analysis found that most CMV-associated TCR beta chains appeared HLA-restricted, with HLA associations seemingly driven largely by CMV exposure. Compared with equally common non-associated chains, HLA-associated TCR beta chains in a later analysis were more clonally expanded and had lower generation probabilities. Three of the identified cytomegalovirus-associated TCR beta chains were confirmed in vitro to be specific for cytomegalovirus antigens. A cluster of highly shared sequence variants was judged likely to represent a technical artifact of the sequencing pipeline. Because counts were too low, 15 to 20 rarely observed V segments, including chromosome 9 orphons, were left out of the earlier analysis of approximately 580 of the donors. In this cohort, only TCR beta chains were sequenced, and detectable features were limited by the absence of alpha or paired-chain data. In a later analysis, TCR association rates were found to vary across HLA loci, with the most associated TCRs seen for DRB1 alleles and the fewest for HLA-C alleles. A further reported finding was that TCR beta sequences accurately predicted the HLA-A and HLA-B alleles for most subjects in the first cohort. In an earlier analysis of 587 of the donors, most TCR beta V segments were observed in productive rearrangements about 90% or about 30% of the time, broadly matching IMGT annotations. Compared with the roughly 670-donor mean, donors in an Asian-associated ancestry cluster had fewer N-insertions in productive TCRs, according to a later genetic analysis. Most TCR sequences were seen in very few donors, while some public TCRs were found in many individuals. V-gene and J-gene trimming of TCR beta chains was associated with a missense DCLRE1C variant in a later genetic analysis, and the association was replicated in an independent cohort. Because HLA typing was missing for some donors at each locus, association tests included only the typed subset. Roughly uniform sequencing depth across donors was assumed in presence/absence analyses, although this assumption may not hold. Immune exposure information for the cohort was limited to CMV serostatus. In a later analysis, several top co-occurrence clusters were reported to appear linked to parvovirus B19, influenza, CMV and Epstein-Barr virus. Specific HLA alleles were associated with some 15,000 TCR beta sequences at a false discovery rate of 0.05 in a later analysis. According to the authors, the approach could potentially be generalized to other disease states and immunological phenotypes. In the study, around 150 TCR beta chains were listed as associated with cytomegalovirus. When HLA alleles, especially DR and DQ, strongly co-occurred, TCR associations were difficult to assign to individual alleles. Linkage disequilibrium might explain the correlated functional status among segregating V segments, but an unknown experimental factor could not be ruled out. The classifier was reported to diagnose cytomegalovirus status with high specificity and sensitivity in both the original and validation cohorts.

Library creation used the immunoSEQ multiplex PCR assay. The multiplex PCR relied on a mix of 60 forward primers for TCR Vbeta segments and 13 reverse primers for TCR Jbeta segments. A multiplex PCR assay on genomic DNA amplified the CDR3 region of rearranged TCR beta genes. The Illumina HiSeq System was used to sequence the amplified TCR beta libraries as 87-base-pair reads. In the paper's pipeline: A later analysis counted some 80 million unique TCR beta chains across the 666 repertoires, and roughly 10 million of these chains were shared by at least two donors. Raw reads were error-corrected and collapsed into unique sequences by a nearest-neighbor algorithm in which closely related sequences were merged to remove PCR and sequencing errors. Alignment of CDR3 sequences to IMGT reference sequences was used to assign V, D and J gene segments. For a sequence to be retained, a match of at least six nucleotides to both a V gene segment and a J gene segment was required. Rearrangements were called productive when the CDR3 lacked stop codons and stayed in frame with V and J; all others were non-productive. CDR3 was defined by IMGT convention, running from the second conserved V-encoded cysteine to the conserved J-encoded phenylalanine. Sequences without an unambiguous match to a single V gene segment were excluded from the earlier analysis of almost 600 of the donors. An earlier analysis of some 610 of the donors called V segments functional above 56.7% productive rearrangements and segregating when the between-donor standard deviation exceeded 5%. A statistical classification framework was built for diagnosing cytomegalovirus status from the catalog of TCR beta chain sequences. V and J gene assignment, in a later analysis, came from comparing TCR nucleotide sequences with IMGT/GENE-DB human TR gene sequences. A later analysis assigned CDR3 sequences and most-parsimonious VDJ recombination scenarios with the TCRdist pipeline. In a later analysis, every TCR beta chain was defined by the combination of its CDR3 amino acid sequence and its V-gene family, and reads without a unique V-gene family were dropped. A later analysis removed 592 highly shared, low-generation-probability nucleotide sequences to deal with suspected cross-contamination and a sequencing artifact. In a later analysis, a clonal expansion index for each public chain was calculated from normalized within-repertoire ranks of inferred template counts. In a later analysis, generation probabilities were computed using a VDJ recombination model fitted to out-of-frame rearrangements, and the results were checked against IGoR. In a later analysis, TCR-TCR, TCR-HLA and TCR-CMV co-occurrence was scored with hypergeometric tests, and a repertoire-size bias correction was applied to TCR pairs. In a later analysis, false discovery rates were estimated by permuting HLA or CMV assignments 20 times. In a later analysis, co-occurring TCRs were grouped using DBSCAN, with TCRdist sequence similarity added in when clustering inside HLA-allele-positive subsets. Repertoires with fewer than 30,000 or more than 120,000 public chains, plus five repertoires with anomalous nucleotide sharing, were excluded from co-occurrence clustering. Held by TCRdb, this immuneACCESS table contains in-frame sequences only and omits some clones. Under half of the omission traces to an unresolved V gene where checked; the cause of the rest is unknown. V and J calls and clone size are those listed in that table; D and trimming were worked out from the DNA. This sample lists some 140,000 clones; 75% to 80% were detected once. 0.9% to 1.2% of the sample is held by the ten biggest clonotypes.

This clone was counted once. Its antigen remains undetermined. No base qualities exist here, and no much larger clone lies one base off it. The cohort comprised approximately 700 healthy bone marrow donors. At the time of sampling, every cohort member was nominally healthy, though immune exposures that went unrecorded were likely present. The donor was CMV seronegative and belonged to the group of more than 300 seronegative cohort members. Each donor provided a peripheral blood sample, and peripheral blood mononuclear cells were used for TCR beta sequencing. The Qiagen DNeasy Blood Extraction Kit was used to extract genomic DNA from the blood cell samples. This TCR derives from a male donor in good health and CMV-seronegative. The sequencing input was PBMCs.

At the DNA level, the sequence is TGCGCCAGCAGCTTGGAACAGGGTGAGCAGTACTTC. This is translated as CASSLEQGEQYF. The rearranged segments are TRBV5-1 and TRBJ2-7; a tentative D match to TRBD1 spans 6 bases. Spanning cysteine to phenylalanine, the CDR3 consists of 12 amino acids. Only CDR3 DNA is held: 36 bases, read in frame from base 1. CDR1 and CDR2 are read off the germline V gene as SGHRS and YFSETQ. Trimming at the junction amounts to 0 bases on V and 7 bases on J, and the germline ends lie 8 bases apart.